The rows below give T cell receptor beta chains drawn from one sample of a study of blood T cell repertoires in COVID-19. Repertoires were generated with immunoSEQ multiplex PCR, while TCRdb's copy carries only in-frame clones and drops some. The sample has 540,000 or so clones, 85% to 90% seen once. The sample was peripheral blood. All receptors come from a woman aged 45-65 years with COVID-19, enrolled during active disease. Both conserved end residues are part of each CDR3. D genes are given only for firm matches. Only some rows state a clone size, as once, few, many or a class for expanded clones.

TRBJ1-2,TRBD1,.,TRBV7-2,TGTGCCAGCAGCTTGGCAGGGGGCGCTTACTATGGCTACACCTTC,CASSLAGGAYYGYTF
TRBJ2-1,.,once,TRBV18,TGTGCCAGCTCACTCGGGACAAGCTCCTACAATGAGCAGTTCTTC,CASSLGTSSYNEQFF
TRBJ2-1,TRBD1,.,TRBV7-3,TGTGCCAGCCCCGGGACAGGGCTCGTCAATGAGCAGTTCTTC,CASPGTGLVNEQFF
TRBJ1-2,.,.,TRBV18,TGTGCCAGCTCACCCATCGGGGGGATTCTCTATGGCTACACCTTC,CASSPIGGILYGYTF
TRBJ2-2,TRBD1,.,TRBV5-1,TGCGCCAGCAGCTTTGGGACAGGGACGGACACCGGGGAGCTGTTTTTT,CASSFGTGTDTGELFF
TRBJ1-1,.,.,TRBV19,TGTGCCTCCCGACAGACCGCTGGAACTGAAGCTTTCTTT,CASRQTAGTEAFF
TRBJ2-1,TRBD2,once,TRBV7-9,TGTGCCAGCAGCTCACCCCCGGGACTAGCGGGGGGCCATGAGCAGTTCTTC,CASSSPPGLAGGHEQFF
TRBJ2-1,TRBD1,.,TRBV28,TGTGCCATTCAGGGACAGGTAAACAATGAGCAGTTCTTC,CAIQGQVNNEQFF
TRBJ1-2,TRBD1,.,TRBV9,TGTGCCAGCAGCGCCCCAGGGGGCCCGAGTAATACCTTC,CASSAPGGPSNTF
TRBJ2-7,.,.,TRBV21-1,TGTGCCAGCAGCGTCCGGGAGATGGGCATGTACGAGCAGTACTTC,CASSVREMGMYEQYF
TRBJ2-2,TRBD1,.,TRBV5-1,TGCGCCAGCAGTCCCGGGGGACAGGGGCGCACCGGGGAGCTGTTTTTT,CASSPGGQGRTGELFF
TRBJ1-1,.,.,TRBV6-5,TGTGCCAGCCGCCGGGGACATATGAACACTGAAGCTTTCTTT,CASRRGHMNTEAFF
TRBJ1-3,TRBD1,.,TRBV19,TGTGCCAGTAGTTCGTCGACAGGGGTAGGAAACACCATATATTTT,CASSSSTGVGNTIYF
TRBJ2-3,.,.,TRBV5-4,TGTGCCAGCAGTCCGAGGGGGGGCGCGGGGAGCACAGATACGCAGTATTTT,CASSPRGGAGSTDTQYF
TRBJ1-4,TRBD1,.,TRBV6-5,TGTGCCAGCAGCAGTAACACAGGGGTGGCTGAAAAACTGTTTTTT,CASSSNTGVAEKLFF
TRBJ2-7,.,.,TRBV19,TGTGCCAGTAGTTTTGGGGGCAAGATACCCGAGCAGTACTTC,CASSFGGKIPEQYF
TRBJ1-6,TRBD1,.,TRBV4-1,TGCGCCAGCAGCCAAGGAGGGACAGGGTATAATTCACCCCTCCACTTT,CASSQGGTGYNSPLHF
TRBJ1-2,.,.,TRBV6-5,TGTGCCAGCAGTCAACAGGGCCCCTATGGCTACACCTTC,CASSQQGPYGYTF
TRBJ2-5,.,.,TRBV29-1,TGCAGCGTGGGCAGGACAGCAACCTCCGGGACCCAGTACTTC,CSVGRTATSGTQYF
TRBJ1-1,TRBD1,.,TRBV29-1,TGCAGCGTTAAACAGGGGGCGAACACTGAAGCTTTCTTT,CSVKQGANTEAFF
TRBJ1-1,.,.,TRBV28,TGTGCCAGCAGTTTATGGGGGGGAGTCAACAGCGACACTGAAGCTTTCTTT,CASSLWGGVNSDTEAFF
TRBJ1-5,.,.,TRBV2,TGTGCCAGCAGTAACGACGGGGATCAGCCCCAGCATTTT,CASSNDGDQPQHF
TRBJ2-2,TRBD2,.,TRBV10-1,TGCGCCAGCAGTGATATTATGGGGGGGGTGAACACCGGGGAGCTGTTTTTT,CASSDIMGGVNTGELFF
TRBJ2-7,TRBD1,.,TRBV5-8,TGTGCCAGCAGCCTAAAGGACAGGGGAGGGGACGAGCAGTACTTC,CASSLKDRGGDEQYF
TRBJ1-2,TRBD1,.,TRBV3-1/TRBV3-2,TGTGCCAGCAGCCTCGGGACAGCTTCCTATGGCTACACCTTC,CASSLGTASYGYTF
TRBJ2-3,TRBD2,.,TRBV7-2,TGTGCCAGCAGCCTCGAAAGAAAAGCGGGGGGCCTATCCACAGATACGCAGTATTTT,CASSLERKAGGLSTDTQYF
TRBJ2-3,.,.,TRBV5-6,TGTGCCAGCAGCCCCCAGGCGGGGGCCCTAGATACGCAGTATTTT,CASSPQAGALDTQYF
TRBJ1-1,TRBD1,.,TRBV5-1,TGCGCCAGCAGGCCCACCGCCGGGACAGGGAACACTGAAGCTTTCTTT,CASRPTAGTGNTEAFF
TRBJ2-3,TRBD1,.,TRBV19,TGTGCCAGTAGGGACAGGGGTGCAGATACGCAGTATTTT,CASRDRGADTQYF
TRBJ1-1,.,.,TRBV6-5,TGTGCCAGCAGTTTCCGATGGCAGGGCGCTGAAGCTTTCTTT,CASSFRWQGAEAFF
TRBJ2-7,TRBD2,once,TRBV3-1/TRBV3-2,TGTGCCAGCAGCCACTCGCCGGCGGGGGGCTGGGACGAGCAGTACTTC,CASSHSPAGGWDEQYF
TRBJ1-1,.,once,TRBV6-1,TGTGCCAGCAGTGAAGTCAGTCTTATGAACACTGAAGCTTTCTTT,CASSEVSLMNTEAFF